Below are 21 T cell receptor beta chains sequenced from a single sample in a study of blood T cell repertoires in COVID-19. The protocol was immunoSEQ multiplex PCR, while the TCRdb copy is restricted to in-frame clones and leaves out a portion. The table has 200,000 to 250,000 clones, roughly 90% seen once. The sample taken for sequencing was PBMCs or T cells enriched from blood (not recorded which). Source of these receptors: a woman in her 30s who had recovered from COVID-19.

This clone has just a few counts. The V gene is TRBV5-5, the J gene TRBJ2-1; 11 positions agree with TRBD2. The germline CDR1 and CDR2 sequences are SGHKS and YYEKEE (reference sequence). V was clipped by 4 bases and J by 1 base; unmatched bases: 1. This CDR3 comprises 15 residues. The CDR3 nucleotides are TGTGCCAGCAGCCGGACTAGCGGGTCCTACAATGAGCAGTTCTTC. Translation: CASSRTSGSYNEQFF. The whole variable domain, remainder taken from reference TRBV5-5 and TRBJ2-1, is DAGVTQSPTHLIKTRGQQVTLRCSPISGHKSVSWYQQVLGQGPQFIFQYYEKEERGRGNFPDRFSARQFPNYSSELNVNALLLGDSALYLCASSRTSGSYNEQFFGPGTRLTVL.

The rearrangement uses TRBV4-1 and TRBJ2-1; tentative D call: TRBD1 (6 bases). The CDR3 length is 17 residues. V was trimmed by 3 bases and J by 3 bases, leaving 18 bases between them. Per the germline V gene, CDR1 is MGHRA and CDR2 is YSYEKL. CDR3 protein: CASSHPTPRGYYNEQFF. The CDR3 nucleotides read TGCGCCAGCAGCCACCCGACCCCCAGGGGATACTACAATGAGCAGTTCTTC.

Details on this clone: This same CDR3 is encoded by further DNA sequences in the sample. The gene calls are TRBV19 and TRBJ1-1; 8 bases are shared with TRBD1. Germline lookup yields CDR1 LNHDA and CDR2 SQIVND (reference sequence). The trim removed 6 bases at V and 5 bases at J, leaving 8 bases unmatched. The CDR3 loop spans 14 amino acids. The DNA of the CDR3 is TGTGCCAGTAGCCCAGGACAGGGTGGGACTGAAGCTTTCTTT. The encoded protein is CASSPGQGGTEAFF.

The chain uses TRBV12-5 and TRBJ2-5; 10 nucleotides align to TRBD2. Germline CDR1 LGHNT, CDR2 FRNRAP. Trimming cost V 4 bases and J 5 bases; bases outside gene matches: 4. The CDR3 is made up of 14 amino acids. The CDR3: CASGSSGRPETQYF. The CDR3 DNA is TGTGCTAGTGGTTCTAGCGGGAGACCTGAGACCCAGTACTTC.

The chain combines TRBV14 with TRBJ1-1, with 11 bases identical to TRBD1. CDR1 is SGHDN, CDR2 FVKESK, per germline. The trim removed 0 bases at V and 4 bases at J, leaving 4 bases unmatched. The CDR3 is 16 amino acids. CDR3 sequence reads: CASSQEGQGVVTEAFF. The CDR3 DNA is TGTGCCAGCAGCCAAGAGGGACAGGGGGTAGTCACTGAAGCTTTCTTT.

The V call is TRBV5-4, the J call TRBJ1-1, with D uncertain. The germline V gene has CDR1 SGHNT and CDR2 YYREEE (reference sequence). This CDR3 is 13 amino acids long. Trimming removed 2 bases at V and 8 bases at J, with 13 bases between. CDR3 sequence reads: CASSFSATGEAFF. The DNA of the CDR3 is TGTGCCAGCAGCTTTTCGGCGACCGGGGAAGCTTTCTTT.

V and J are TRBV7-9 and TRBJ1-2; D is uncertain. The CDR3 covers 16 residues. V lost 3 bases and J lost 4, with 18 bases in between. Germline V gene sequence: CDR1 SEHNR, CDR2 FQNEAQ (reference sequence). The CDR3, as DNA: TGTGCCAGCAGCTTTCTCGTCATGAGGAATAGCTATGGCTACACCTTC. It codes for CASSFLVMRNSYGYTF.

The chain uses TRBV4-3 and TRBJ2-7, with D possibly matching TRBD1 (6 bases). Trimming shortened V by 0 bases and J by 5 bases, and 14 bases separated the two germline ends. The CDR3 spans 15 residues. Germline CDR1 is LGHNA and CDR2 is YSLEER. CDR3 DNA sequence: TGCGCCAGCAGCCAAGAAGCGGCCAGGGACAACGAGCAGTACTTC. Amino acid sequence: CASSQEAARDNEQYF.

This rearrangement joins TRBV5-1 to TRBJ2-1; D perhaps matches TRBD2 (6 bases). Germline V CDR1 and CDR2: SGHRS, YFSETQ. The CDR3 consists of 12 residues. Trimming cost V 6 bases and J 10 bases, with 14 bases left between them. CDR3 sequence reads: CASTGDSPEQFF. The DNA of the CDR3 is TGCGCCAGCACCGGGGACTCCCCGGAGCAGTTCTTC.

The chain employs TRBV19 and TRBJ1-3, with 7 bases identical to TRBD1. Germline lookup yields CDR1 LNHDA and CDR2 SQIVND (reference sequence). The CDR3 has 15 residues. After removal of 7 bases from V and 4 bases from J, the junction contained 10 bases not matched to a gene. CDR3 region: CASTPDRASGNTIYF. CDR3 DNA: TGTGCCAGTACGCCCGACAGGGCAAGCGGAAACACCATATATTTT.

This chain links TRBV4-3 with TRBJ1-2; D is perhaps TRBD1 (5 bases). V lost 0 bases to trimming and J lost 4 bases, with 9 bases between them. Per germline, CDR1 LGHNA and CDR2 YSLEER. The CDR3 is 14 residues long. This CDR3 reads CASSQEEGSYGYTF. The CDR3 nucleotides read TGCGCCAGCAGCCAAGAGGAGGGGTCCTATGGCTACACCTTC.

V is TRBV3-1 (or the pseudogene TRBV3-2) and J is TRBJ1-4; D gene unclear. Germline V gives CDR1 LGHDT, CDR2 YNNKEL (reference sequence). Trimming pared 0 bases from V and 4 bases from J, leaving 6 bases between. The CDR3 runs 14 residues. The CDR3 loop is CASSQERGNEKLFF. For the CDR3, the DNA is TGTGCCAGCAGCCAAGAGCGCGGTAATGAAAAACTGTTTTTT.

V is TRBV4-2 and J is TRBJ1-2; 11 nucleotides line up with TRBD1. CDR3 length: 15 residues. From germline, CDR1 is LGHNA and CDR2 YNFKEQ. With V trimmed by 1 base and J by 6 bases, 4 bases remained unmatched. The CDR3 sequence: CASSQVRGQGDGYTF. For the CDR3, the DNA is TGTGCCAGCAGCCAAGTTAGGGGACAGGGGGATGGCTACACCTTC.

This chain uses TRBV7-9 with TRBJ1-2, with 7 nucleotides matching TRBD1. Looked up from germline, CDR1 is SEHNR and CDR2 is FQNEAQ (reference sequence). There are 17 residues in the CDR3. V shed 2 bases and J 0 bases; nucleotides not matched to a gene: 9. The DNA of the CDR3 is TGTGCCAGCAGCTTAAGTTTCGGGCAGGGGGCTAACTATGGCTACACCTTC. Amino acids: CASSLSFGQGANYGYTF.

The rearrangement links TRBV30 to TRBJ2-7; 8 nucleotides align to TRBD1. J lost 7 bases, V lost 3 bases, and 8 bases had no gene match. The CDR3 contains 13 residues. Germline V gene lookup returns CDR1 GTSNPN and CDR2 SVGIG (reference sequence). The CDR3 loop reads CAWRTTGVLEQYF. The CDR3 nucleotides are TGTGCCTGGAGGACGACAGGGGTCTTAGAGCAGTACTTC.

The V call is TRBV7-2, the J call TRBJ2-7; a possible D gene is TRBD2 (6 bases). This CDR3 is 15 amino acids long. Deletions cut 2 bases from V and 3 bases from J, with 14 bases between. Per germline, CDR1 SGHTA and CDR2 FQGNSA. The CDR3 nucleotides are TGTGCCAGCAGCTTACGGGGGTGGGACTTCTACGAGCAGTACTTC. Amino acids: CASSLRGWDFYEQYF. The full variable domain, in which reference TRBV7-2 and TRBJ2-7 provide the parts outside the CDR3, is GAGVSQSPSNKVTEKGKDVELRCDPISGHTALYWYRQSLGQGLEFLIYFQGNSAPDKSGLPSDRFSAERTGGSVSTLTIQRTQQEDSAVYLCASSLRGWDFYEQYFGPGTRLTVT.

The CDR3 coding sequence is TGTGCCAGCAGCCGCAGGACTGGCAATGAGCAGTTCTTC. This encodes CASSRRTGNEQFF. This rearrangement joins TRBV13 to TRBJ2-1, with a weak D call TRBD2 (5 bases). From germline, CDR1 is PRHDT and CDR2 FYEKMQ (reference sequence). V gave up 5 bases and J gave up 6 bases, with 11 bases separating them. The CDR3 is 13 residues long.

The V call is TRBV3-1 (or the pseudogene TRBV3-2), the J call TRBJ1-3; D perhaps matches TRBD1 (5 bases). Germline-derived CDR1 and CDR2 are LGHDT and YNNKEL (reference sequence). There are 15 residues in the CDR3. The germline V and J ends were trimmed by 2 bases and 4 bases, with 12 bases remaining between them. In DNA form, the CDR3 reads TGTGCCAGCAGCCAACTAAGGAGGGGAGGAAACACCATATATTTT. Its protein is CASSQLRRGGNTIYF.

The CDR3 DNA follows: TGCGCCAGCAGCTTGGTGACACGGGAGGAGTCATATAGCAATCAGCCCCAGCATTTT. Residues: CASSLVTREESYSNQPQHF. V is TRBV5-1 and J is TRBJ1-5; D is ambiguous. Trimming shortened V by 0 bases and J by 0 bases, and 19 bases separated the two germline ends. CDR1 and CDR2 (germline): SGHRS, YFSETQ. The CDR3 spans 19 residues.

This rearrangement joins TRBV28 to TRBJ2-3; 8 nucleotides align to TRBD2. V gave up 9 bases and J gave up 7 bases; unmatched junction bases: 12. Germline CDR1 MDHEN, CDR2 SYDVKM. The CDR3 has 14 amino acids. The CDR3 loop is CASWGIREGYTQYF. CDR3 bases: TGTGCCAGTTGGGGTATCCGGGAGGGTTATACGCAGTATTTT.

The chain employs TRBV29-1 and TRBJ2-7; tentative D call: TRBD2 (6 bases). The CDR3 length is 15 residues. V lost 5 bases and J 5 bases, leaving 22 bases between the germline ends. In germline, CDR1 is SQVTM, CDR2 ANQGSEA. The DNA of the CDR3 is TGCAGCGTTTCGTCCGGATCCGGGTCGGGGGACGAGCAGTACTTC. Translating it yields CSVSSGSGSGDEQYF.